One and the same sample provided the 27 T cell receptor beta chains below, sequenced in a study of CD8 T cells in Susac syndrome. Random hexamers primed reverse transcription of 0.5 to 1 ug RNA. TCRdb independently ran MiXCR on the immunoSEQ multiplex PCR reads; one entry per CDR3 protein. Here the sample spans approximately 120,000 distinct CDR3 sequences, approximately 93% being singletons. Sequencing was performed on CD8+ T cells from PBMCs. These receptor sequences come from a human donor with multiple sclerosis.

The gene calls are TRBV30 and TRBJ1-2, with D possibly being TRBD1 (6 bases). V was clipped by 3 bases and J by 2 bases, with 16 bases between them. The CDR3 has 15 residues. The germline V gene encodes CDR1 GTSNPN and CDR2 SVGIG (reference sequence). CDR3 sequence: CAWRVVTGTNYGYTF. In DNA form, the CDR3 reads TGTGCCTGGAGAGTGGTTACAGGGACGAACTATGGCTACACCTTC.

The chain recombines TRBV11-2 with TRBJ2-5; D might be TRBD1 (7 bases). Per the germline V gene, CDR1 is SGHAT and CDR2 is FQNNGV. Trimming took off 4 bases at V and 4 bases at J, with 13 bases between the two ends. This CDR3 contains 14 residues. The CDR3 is CASSYQGGLETQYF. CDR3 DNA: TGTGCCAGCAGCTACCAGGGGGGATTAGAGACCCAGTACTTC.

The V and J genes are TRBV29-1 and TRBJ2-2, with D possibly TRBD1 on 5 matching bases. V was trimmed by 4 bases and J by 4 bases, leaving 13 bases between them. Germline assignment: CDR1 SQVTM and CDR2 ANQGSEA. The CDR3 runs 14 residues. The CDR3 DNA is TGCAGCGTTGTGGCAGGGATCGGCACCGGGGAGCTGTTTTTT. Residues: CSVVAGIGTGELFF.

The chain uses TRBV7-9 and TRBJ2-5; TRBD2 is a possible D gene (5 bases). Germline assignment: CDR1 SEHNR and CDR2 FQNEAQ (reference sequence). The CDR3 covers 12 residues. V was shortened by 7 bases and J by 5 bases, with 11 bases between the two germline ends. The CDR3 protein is CASTPGLETQYF. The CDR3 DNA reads TGTGCCAGCACCCCGGGATTGGAGACCCAGTACTTC.

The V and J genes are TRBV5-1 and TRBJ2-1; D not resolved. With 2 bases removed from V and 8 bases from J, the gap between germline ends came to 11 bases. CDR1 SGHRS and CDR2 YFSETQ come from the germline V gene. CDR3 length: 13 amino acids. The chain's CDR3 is CASSFHSQYEQFF. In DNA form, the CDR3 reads TGCGCCAGCAGCTTTCACAGTCAATATGAGCAGTTCTTC.

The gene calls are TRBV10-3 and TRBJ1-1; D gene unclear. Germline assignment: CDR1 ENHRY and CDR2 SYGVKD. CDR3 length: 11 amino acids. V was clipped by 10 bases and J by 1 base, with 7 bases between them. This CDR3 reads CASSTNTEAFF. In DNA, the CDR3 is TGTGCCAGCAGCACGAACACTGAAGCTTTCTTT.

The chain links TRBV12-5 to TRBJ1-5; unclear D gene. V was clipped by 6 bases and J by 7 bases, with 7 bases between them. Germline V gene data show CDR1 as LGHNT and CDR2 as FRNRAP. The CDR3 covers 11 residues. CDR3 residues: CASGVGQPQHF. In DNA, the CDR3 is TGTGCTAGTGGGGTGGGGCAGCCCCAGCATTTT.

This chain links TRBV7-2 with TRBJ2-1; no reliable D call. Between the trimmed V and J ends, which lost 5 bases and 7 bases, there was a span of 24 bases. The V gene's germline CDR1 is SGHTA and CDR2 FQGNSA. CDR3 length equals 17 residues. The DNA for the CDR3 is TGTGCCAGCAGCCCAGATTTAGGTCTAGTCGGTTCAAATGAGCAGTTCTTC. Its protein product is CASSPDLGLVGSNEQFF.

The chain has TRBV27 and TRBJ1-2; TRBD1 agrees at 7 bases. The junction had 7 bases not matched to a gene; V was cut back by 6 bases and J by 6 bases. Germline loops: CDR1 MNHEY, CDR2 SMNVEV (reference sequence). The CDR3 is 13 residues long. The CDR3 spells CASSHKGADGYTF. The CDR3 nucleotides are TGTGCCAGCAGCCACAAGGGGGCGGATGGCTACACCTTC.

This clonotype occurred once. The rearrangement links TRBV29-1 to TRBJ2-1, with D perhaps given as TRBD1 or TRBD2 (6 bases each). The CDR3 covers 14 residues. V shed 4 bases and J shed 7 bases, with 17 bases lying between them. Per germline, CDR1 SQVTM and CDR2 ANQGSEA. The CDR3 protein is CSVVKGGTDNEQFF. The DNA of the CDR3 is TGCAGCGTTGTGAAGGGGGGAACCGATAATGAGCAGTTCTTC.

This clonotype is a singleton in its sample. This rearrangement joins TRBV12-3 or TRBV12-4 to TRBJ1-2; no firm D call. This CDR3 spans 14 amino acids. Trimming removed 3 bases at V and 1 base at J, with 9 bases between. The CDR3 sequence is CASSLLGSNYGYTF. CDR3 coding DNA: TGTGCCAGCAGTTTGCTTGGCAGTAACTATGGCTACACCTTC.

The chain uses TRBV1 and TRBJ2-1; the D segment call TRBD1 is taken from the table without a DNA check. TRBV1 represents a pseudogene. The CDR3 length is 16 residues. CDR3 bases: TGCACCGCAGGGGCCCCGGGGTCCGAGCAAGACAATGAGCAGTTCTTC. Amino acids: CTAGAPGSEQDNEQFF.

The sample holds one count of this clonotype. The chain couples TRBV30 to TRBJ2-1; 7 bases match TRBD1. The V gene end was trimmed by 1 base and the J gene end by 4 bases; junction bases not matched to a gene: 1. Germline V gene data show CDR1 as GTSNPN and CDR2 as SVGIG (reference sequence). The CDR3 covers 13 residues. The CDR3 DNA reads TGTGCCTGGAGTGGACAGGGATACAATGAGCAGTTCTTC. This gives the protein CAWSGQGYNEQFF.

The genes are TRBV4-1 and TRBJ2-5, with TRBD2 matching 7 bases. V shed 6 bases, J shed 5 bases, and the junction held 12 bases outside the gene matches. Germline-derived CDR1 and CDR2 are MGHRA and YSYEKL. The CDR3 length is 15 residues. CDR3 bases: TGCGCCAGCAGACAAAAGGTCGGGGGGAAGGAGACCCAGTACTTC. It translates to CASRQKVGGKETQYF.

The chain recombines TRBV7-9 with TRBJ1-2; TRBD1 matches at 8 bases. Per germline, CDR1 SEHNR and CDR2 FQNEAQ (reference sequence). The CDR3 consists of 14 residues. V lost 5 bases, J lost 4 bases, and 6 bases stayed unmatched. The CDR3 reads CASSPTGVSYGYTF. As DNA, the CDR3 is TGTGCCAGCAGCCCGACAGGGGTCAGCTATGGCTACACCTTC.

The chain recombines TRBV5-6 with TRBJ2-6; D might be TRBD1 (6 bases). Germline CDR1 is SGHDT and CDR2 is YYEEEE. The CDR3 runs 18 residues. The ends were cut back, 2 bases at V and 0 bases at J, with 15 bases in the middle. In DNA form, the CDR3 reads TGTGCCAGCAGCTTACGGGCAGGGACAAGCTCTGGGGCCAACGTCCTGACTTTC. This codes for CASSLRAGTSSGANVLTF.

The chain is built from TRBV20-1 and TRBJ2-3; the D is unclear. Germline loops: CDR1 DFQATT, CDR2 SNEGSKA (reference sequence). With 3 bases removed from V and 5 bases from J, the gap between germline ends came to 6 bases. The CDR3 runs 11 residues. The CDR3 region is CSARSVDTQYF. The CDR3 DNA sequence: TGCAGTGCTAGGAGCGTAGATACGCAGTATTTT.

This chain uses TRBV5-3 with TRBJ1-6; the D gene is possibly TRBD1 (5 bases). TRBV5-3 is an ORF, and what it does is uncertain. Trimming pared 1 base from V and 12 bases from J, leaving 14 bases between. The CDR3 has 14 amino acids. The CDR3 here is CARSLYGDEEPLHF. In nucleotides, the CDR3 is TGTGCCAGAAGCTTGTACGGGGACGAAGAACCCCTCCACTTT.

The CDR3 sequence is CASSLDGESDTQYF. Here the CDR3 DNA reads TGTGCCAGCAGCTTGGATGGGGAATCAGATACGCAGTATTTT. The chain joins TRBV5-4 to TRBJ2-3; D uncertain. The germline V gene has CDR1 SGHNT and CDR2 YYREEE (reference sequence). The CDR3 has 14 amino acids. The V end was cut by 0 bases, the J end by 4 bases, with 9 bases between.

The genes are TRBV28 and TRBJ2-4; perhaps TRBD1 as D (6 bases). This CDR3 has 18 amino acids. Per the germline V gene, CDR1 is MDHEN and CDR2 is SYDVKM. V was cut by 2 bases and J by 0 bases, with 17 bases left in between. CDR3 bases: TGTGCCAGCAGTTTAGTCTCCGGCAGGGGATTAGCCAAAAACATTCAGTACTTC. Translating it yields CASSLVSGRGLAKNIQYF.

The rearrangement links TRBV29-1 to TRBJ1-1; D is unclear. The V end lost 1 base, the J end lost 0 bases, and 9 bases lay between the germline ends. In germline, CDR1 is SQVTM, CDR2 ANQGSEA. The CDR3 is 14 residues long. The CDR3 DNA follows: TGCAGCGTTGAAGGGGAGATAGTGAACACTGAAGCTTTCTTT. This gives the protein CSVEGEIVNTEAFF.

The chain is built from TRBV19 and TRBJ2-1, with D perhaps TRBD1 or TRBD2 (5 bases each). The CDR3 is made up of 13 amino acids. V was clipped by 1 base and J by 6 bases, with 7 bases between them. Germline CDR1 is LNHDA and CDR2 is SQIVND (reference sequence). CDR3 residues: CASSIGGPNEQFF. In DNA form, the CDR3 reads TGTGCCAGTAGTATAGGGGGACCCAATGAGCAGTTCTTC.

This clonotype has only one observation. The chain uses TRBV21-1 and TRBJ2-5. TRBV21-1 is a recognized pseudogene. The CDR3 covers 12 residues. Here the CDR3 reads CASSPQGETQYF. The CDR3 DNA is TGTGCCAGCAGCCCTCAAGGGGAGACCCAGTACTTC.

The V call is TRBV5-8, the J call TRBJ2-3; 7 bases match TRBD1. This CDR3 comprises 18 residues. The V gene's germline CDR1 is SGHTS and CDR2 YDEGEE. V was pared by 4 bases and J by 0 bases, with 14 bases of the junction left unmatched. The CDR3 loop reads CASSPRERGPSSTDTQYF. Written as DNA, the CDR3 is TGTGCCAGCAGCCCTCGCGAAAGGGGGCCGAGCAGCACAGATACGCAGTATTTT.

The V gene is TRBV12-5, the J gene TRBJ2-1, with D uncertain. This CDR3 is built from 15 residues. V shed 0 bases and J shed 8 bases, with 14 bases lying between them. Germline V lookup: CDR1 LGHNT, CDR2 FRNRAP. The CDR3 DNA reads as TGTGCTAGTGGTTTGGTACCTGGTGGGATGGATGAGCAGTTCTTC. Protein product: CASGLVPGGMDEQFF.

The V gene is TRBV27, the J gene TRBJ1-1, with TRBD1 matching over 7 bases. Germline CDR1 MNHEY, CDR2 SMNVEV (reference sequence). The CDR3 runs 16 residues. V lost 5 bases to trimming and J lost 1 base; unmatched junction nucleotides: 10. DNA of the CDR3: TGTGCCAGCAGTCGGGGGCTCGGACAGGAGAACACTGAAGCTTTCTTT. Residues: CASSRGLGQENTEAFF.

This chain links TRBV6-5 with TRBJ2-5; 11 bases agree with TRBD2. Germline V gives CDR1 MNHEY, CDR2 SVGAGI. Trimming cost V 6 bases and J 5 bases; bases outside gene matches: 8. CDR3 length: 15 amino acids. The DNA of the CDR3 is TGTGCCAGCAGCCTAGCGGGGGGTGTATCGGAGACCCAGTACTTC. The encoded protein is CASSLAGGVSETQYF.